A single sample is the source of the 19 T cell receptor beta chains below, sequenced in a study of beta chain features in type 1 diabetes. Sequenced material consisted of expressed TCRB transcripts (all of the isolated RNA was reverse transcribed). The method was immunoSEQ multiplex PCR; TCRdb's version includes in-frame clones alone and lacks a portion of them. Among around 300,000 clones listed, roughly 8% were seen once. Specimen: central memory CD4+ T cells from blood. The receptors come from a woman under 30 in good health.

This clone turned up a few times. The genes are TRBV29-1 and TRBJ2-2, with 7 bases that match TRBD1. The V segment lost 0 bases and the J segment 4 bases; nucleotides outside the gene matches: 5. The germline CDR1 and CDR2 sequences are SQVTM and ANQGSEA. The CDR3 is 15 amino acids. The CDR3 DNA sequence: TGCAGCGTTGAAGATAGGCAGGGGGTCACCGGGGAGCTGTTTTTT. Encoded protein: CSVEDRQGVTGELFF.

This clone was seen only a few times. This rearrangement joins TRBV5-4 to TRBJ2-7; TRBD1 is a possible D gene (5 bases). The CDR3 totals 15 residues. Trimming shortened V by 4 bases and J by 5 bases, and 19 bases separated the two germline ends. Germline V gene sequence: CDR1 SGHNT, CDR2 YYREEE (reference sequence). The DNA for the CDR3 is TGTGCCAGCAGCACTGCCCAGGGTCGGTTCCACGAGCAGTACTTC. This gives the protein CASSTAQGRFHEQYF.

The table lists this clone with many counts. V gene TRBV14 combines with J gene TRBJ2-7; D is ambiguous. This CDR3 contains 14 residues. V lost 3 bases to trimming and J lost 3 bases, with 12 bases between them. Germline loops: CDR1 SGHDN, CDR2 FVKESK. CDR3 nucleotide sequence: TGTGCCAGCAGCCAGGTAGGACGGTACTACGAGCAGTACTTC. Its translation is CASSQVGRYYEQYF.

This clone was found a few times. This CDR3 is CASRNQGFGTGELFF. The CDR3 nucleotides read TGCGCCAGCAGAAATCAGGGATTTGGCACCGGGGAGCTGTTTTTT. This rearrangement joins TRBV5-1 to TRBJ2-2, with D perhaps TRBD1 (5 bases). This CDR3 comprises 15 residues. The V end lost 5 bases, the J end lost 4 bases, and 15 bases lay between the germline ends. Germline CDR1 SGHRS, CDR2 YFSETQ. The variable domain in full, completed from reference TRBV5-1 and TRBJ2-2, reads KAGVTQTPRYLIKTRGQQVTLSCSPISGHRSVSWYQQTPGQGLQFLFEYFSETQRNKGNFPGRFSGRQFSNSRSEMNVSTLELGDSALYLCASRNQGFGTGELFFGEGSRLTVL.

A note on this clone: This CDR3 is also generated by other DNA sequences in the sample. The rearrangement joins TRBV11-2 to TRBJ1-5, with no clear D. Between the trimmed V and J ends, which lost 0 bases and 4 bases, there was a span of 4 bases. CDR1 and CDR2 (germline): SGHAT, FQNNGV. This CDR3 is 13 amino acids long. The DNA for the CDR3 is TGTGCCAGCAGCTTAGATCGGAATCAGCCCCAGCATTTT. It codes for CASSLDRNQPQHF.

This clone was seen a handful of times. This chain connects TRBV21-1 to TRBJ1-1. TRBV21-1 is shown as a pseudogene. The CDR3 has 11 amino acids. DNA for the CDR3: TGTGCCAGCAGCAATTTCCCTGAAGCTTTCTTT. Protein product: CASSNFPEAFF.

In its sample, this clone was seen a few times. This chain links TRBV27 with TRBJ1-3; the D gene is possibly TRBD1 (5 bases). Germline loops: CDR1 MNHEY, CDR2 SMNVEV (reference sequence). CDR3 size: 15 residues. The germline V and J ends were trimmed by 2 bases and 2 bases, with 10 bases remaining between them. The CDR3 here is CASSLRMGAGNTIYF. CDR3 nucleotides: TGTGCCAGCAGTTTAAGGATGGGGGCTGGAAACACCATATATTTT.

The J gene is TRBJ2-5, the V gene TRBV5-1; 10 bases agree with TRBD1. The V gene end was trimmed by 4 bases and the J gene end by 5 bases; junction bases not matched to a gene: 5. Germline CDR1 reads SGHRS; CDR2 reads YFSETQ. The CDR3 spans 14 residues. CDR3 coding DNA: TGCGCCAGCAGCCCGCTGGGACAGGGGGAGACCCAGTACTTC. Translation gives CASSPLGQGETQYF.

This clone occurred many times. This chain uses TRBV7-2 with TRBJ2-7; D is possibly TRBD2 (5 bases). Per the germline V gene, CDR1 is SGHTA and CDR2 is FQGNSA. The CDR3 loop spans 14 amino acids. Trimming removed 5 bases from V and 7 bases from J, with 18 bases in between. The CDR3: CASSTQGRPGEQYF. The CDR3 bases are TGTGCCAGCAGCACCCAAGGACGTCCGGGAGAGCAGTACTTC.

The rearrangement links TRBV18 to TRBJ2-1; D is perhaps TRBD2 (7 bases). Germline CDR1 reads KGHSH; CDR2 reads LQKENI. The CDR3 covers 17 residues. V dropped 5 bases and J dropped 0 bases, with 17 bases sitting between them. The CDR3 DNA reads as TGTGCCAGCTCAAAGGCGGGGGCGCTGAGCTCCTACAATGAGCAGTTCTTC. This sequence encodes CASSKAGALSSYNEQFF.

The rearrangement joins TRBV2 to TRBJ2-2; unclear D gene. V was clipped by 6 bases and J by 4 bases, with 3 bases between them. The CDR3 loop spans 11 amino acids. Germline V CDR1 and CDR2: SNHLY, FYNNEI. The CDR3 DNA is TGTGCCAGCAGCCGCACCGGGGAGCTGTTTTTT. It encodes CASSRTGELFF.

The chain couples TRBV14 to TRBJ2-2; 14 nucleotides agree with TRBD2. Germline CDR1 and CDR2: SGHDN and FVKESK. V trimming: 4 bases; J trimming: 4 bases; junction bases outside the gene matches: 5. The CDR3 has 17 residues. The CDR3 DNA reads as TGTGCCAGCAGCCTCCGAGGGACTAGCGGGGGCACCGGGGAGCTGTTTTTT. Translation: CASSLRGTSGGTGELFF. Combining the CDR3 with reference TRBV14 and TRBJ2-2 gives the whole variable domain EAGVTQFPSHSVIEKGQTVTLRCDPISGHDNLYWYRRVMGKEIKFLLHFVKESKQDESGMPNNRFLAERTGGTYSTLKVQPAELEDSGVYFCASSLRGTSGGTGELFFGEGSRLTVL.

The CDR3 coding sequence is TGTGCCAGCTCACGGGCCGGGGCGGCCGATTCACCCCTCCACTTT. It yields the protein CASSRAGAADSPLHF. The J gene is TRBJ1-6, the V gene TRBV18, with D possibly matching TRBD1 (5 bases). CDR3 length: 15 residues. CDR1 and CDR2 (germline): KGHSH, LQKENI. Trimming took 4 bases from V and 8 from J, leaving 15 bases between them.

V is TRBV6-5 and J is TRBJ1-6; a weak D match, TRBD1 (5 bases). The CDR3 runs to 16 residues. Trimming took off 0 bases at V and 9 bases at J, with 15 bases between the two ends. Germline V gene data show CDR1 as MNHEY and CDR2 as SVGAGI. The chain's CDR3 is CASSYSLHPGGSPLHF. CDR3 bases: TGTGCCAGCAGTTACTCACTACACCCTGGGGGTTCACCCCTCCACTTT.

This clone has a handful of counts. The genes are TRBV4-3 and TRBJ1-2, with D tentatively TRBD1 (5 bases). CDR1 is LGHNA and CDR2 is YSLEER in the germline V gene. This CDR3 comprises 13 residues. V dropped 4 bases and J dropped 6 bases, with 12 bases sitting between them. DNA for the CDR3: TGCGCCAGCAGCCTCGTCGGGGGGGATGGCTACACCTTC. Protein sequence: CASSLVGGDGYTF.

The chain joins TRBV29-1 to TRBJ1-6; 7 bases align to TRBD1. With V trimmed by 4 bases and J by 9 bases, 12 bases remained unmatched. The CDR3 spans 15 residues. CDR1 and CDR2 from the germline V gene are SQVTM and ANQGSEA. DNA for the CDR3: TGCAGCGTTGGAGAATCAACAGGGGCGGGTTCACCCCTCCACTTT. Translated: CSVGESTGAGSPLHF.

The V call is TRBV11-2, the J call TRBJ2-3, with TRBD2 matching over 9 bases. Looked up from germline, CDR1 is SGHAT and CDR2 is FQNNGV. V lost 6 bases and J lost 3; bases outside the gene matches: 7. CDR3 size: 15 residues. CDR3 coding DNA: TGTGCCAGCAGTATAGCGGGAGCAAGGACAGATACGCAGTATTTT. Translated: CASSIAGARTDTQYF.

CDR3: CASRTGTGLAGELFF. The CDR3 nucleotides are TGTGCCAGCAGGACCGGGACAGGGTTGGCCGGGGAGCTGTTTTTT. This sequence joins TRBV11-3 and TRBJ2-2; 9 bases match TRBD1. V lost 6 bases, J lost 6 bases, and 8 bases stayed unmatched. There are 15 residues in the CDR3. Germline assignment: CDR1 SGHNT and CDR2 YENEEA.

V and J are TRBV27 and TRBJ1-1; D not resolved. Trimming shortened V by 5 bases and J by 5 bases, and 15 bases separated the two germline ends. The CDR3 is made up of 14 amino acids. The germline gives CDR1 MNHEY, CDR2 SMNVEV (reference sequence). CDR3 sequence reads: CASSPQERRTEAFF. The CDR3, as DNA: TGTGCCAGCAGTCCTCAGGAAAGAAGGACTGAAGCTTTCTTT.